Shown below are 30 T cell receptor beta chains from a single sample sequenced in a study of T cells in Graves' hyperthyroidism and ophthalmopathy. Researchers amplified the TCR beta CDR3 regions from RNA transcripts. The TCR CDR3 first-round RT-PCR relied on the HTBI primer set. Using its own MiXCR run on the multiplex PCR reads, TCRdb lists one record per CDR3 protein. The profile covers 650,000 to 800,000 distinct CDR3 sequences, with roughly 46% appearing a single time and under 8% taken by the ten largest. Sequencing was carried out using peripheral blood or thyroid tissue (not recorded which). All receptors derive from an adult man with Graves' disease, either hyperthyroidism or ophthalmopathy (not recorded which).

The CDR3 DNA sequence: TGCAGTGCCACGGCACAGAACACTGAAGCTTTCTTT. Translation gives CSATAQNTEAFF. The J gene is TRBJ1-1, the V gene TRBV20-1; D is unresolved. The germline V and J ends were trimmed by 6 bases and 1 base, with 9 bases remaining between them. The CDR3 is 12 amino acids. The germline V gene encodes CDR1 DFQATT and CDR2 SNEGSKA (reference sequence).

The rearrangement uses TRBV19 and TRBJ2-3, with D possibly being TRBD2 (6 bases). The CDR3 spans 15 residues. Germline V gene lookup returns CDR1 LNHDA and CDR2 SQIVND (reference sequence). V lost 8 bases and J lost 7, with 22 bases in between. The DNA of the CDR3 is TGTGCCAGTCAATTAGCGGCGACTGGCGAACATACGCAGTATTTT. The encoded protein is CASQLAATGEHTQYF.

V and J are TRBV20-1 and TRBJ1-2, with unresolved D. CDR3 length: 12 residues. CDR1 and CDR2 (germline): DFQATT, SNEGSKA (reference sequence). The V gene lost 7 bases and the J gene lost 2 bases, with 11 bases spanning the gap. The CDR3 DNA reads TGCAGTGGGGCAGATCCGAACTATGGCTACACCTTC. Its protein product is CSGADPNYGYTF.

This clonotype turned up a few times. The V call is TRBV6-1, the J call TRBJ1-1; no reliable D call. This CDR3 region has 13 residues. Germline values: CDR1 MNHNS, CDR2 SASEGT. The V end was cut by 6 bases, the J end by 2 bases, with 10 bases between. CDR3 loop: CASRMGSNTEAFF. In DNA, the CDR3 is TGTGCCAGCAGGATGGGTTCCAACACTGAAGCTTTCTTT.

The V call is TRBV12-3 or TRBV12-4, the J call TRBJ1-2; tentatively, D is TRBD1 (5 bases). V lost 5 bases to trimming and J lost 3 bases, with 10 bases between them. The CDR3 is made up of 13 amino acids. The CDR3 DNA is TGTGCCAGCAGTCAGGGATCATACTATGGCTACACCTTC. It encodes CASSQGSYYGYTF.

For this clonotype: One junction end does not reproduce the germline sequence, and a read error may be involved. The chain couples TRBV24-1 to TRBJ1-1; tentative D call: TRBD1 (5 bases). Per germline, CDR1 KGHDR and CDR2 SFDVKD. The CDR3 runs to 14 residues. This CDR3 is CDTSGSPGKGITFF. The CDR3 DNA reads as TGTGACACCAGTGGCTCTCCAGGGAAGGGGATAACTTTCTTT.

This chain uses TRBV7-9 with TRBJ2-7, with 8 positions matching TRBD2. V lost 1 base, J lost 6 bases, and 11 bases stayed unmatched. Germline V lookup: CDR1 SEHNR, CDR2 FQNEAQ (reference sequence). This CDR3 has 16 residues. The CDR3 protein is CASSLVVGPAGVEQYF. In DNA form, the CDR3 reads TGTGCCAGCAGCTTAGTGGTCGGACCAGCGGGAGTCGAGCAGTACTTC.

This clonotype was seen a few times. The chain joins TRBV6-5 to TRBJ2-7; 7 bases align to TRBD2. Germline assignment: CDR1 MNHEY and CDR2 SVGAGI. J was trimmed by 3 bases and V by 6 bases; bases with no gene match: 5. This CDR3 comprises 13 residues. The CDR3 coding sequence is TGTGCCAGCAGCCGAATAGCGGGCTACGAGCAGTACTTC. Translated, it gives CASSRIAGYEQYF.

About this clonotype itself: A read error may explain this, as a much larger clone is one base away. Lacking the conserved final phenylalanine or tryptophan, this CDR3 likely reflects a read error. The rearrangement links TRBV10-3 to TRBJ2-7; D might be TRBD1 (6 bases). The CDR3 runs 14 residues. The V gene lost 7 bases and the J gene lost 5 bases, with 18 bases spanning the gap. CDR1 ENHRY and CDR2 SYGVKD come from the germline V gene. CDR3 nucleotide sequence: TGTGCCATCACAGCTGGCAGGGGAAAGGACGAGCAGTACCTC. Its translation: CAITAGRGKDEQYL.

The rearrangement joins TRBV7-8 to TRBJ2-7, with D perhaps TRBD2 (7 bases). This CDR3 has 13 amino acids. Between the trimmed V and J ends, which lost 4 bases and 5 bases, there was a span of 12 bases. Germline assignment: CDR1 SGHVS and CDR2 FQNEAQ. CDR3 coding DNA: TGTGCCAGCAGCTCACGGGGGGCGCACGAGCAGTACTTC. Amino acid sequence: CASSSRGAHEQYF.

This clonotype was counted a few times. With a much larger clone just one base away, this may be a read error. This chain connects TRBV15 to TRBJ2-5, with D possibly matching TRBD1 (6 bases). CDR3 length: 14 residues. In germline, CDR1 is LNHNV, CDR2 YYDKDF (reference sequence). CDR3 sequence reads: CATSRDRPQEIQYF. CDR3 DNA: TGTGCCACCAGCAGGGACAGACCTCAAGAGATCCAGTACTTC.

The rearrangement joins TRBV7-8 to TRBJ1-1; 7 nucleotides align to TRBD1. V lost 5 bases, J lost 8 bases, and 8 bases stayed unmatched. The CDR3 runs to 13 residues. Germline V gene lookup returns CDR1 SGHVS and CDR2 FQNEAQ. CDR3 in DNA: TGTGCCAGCAGCCAAGGCAGGGGGGAGGAAGCTTTCTTT. Protein: CASSQGRGEEAFF.

This clonotype was recorded many times. This chain links TRBV24-1 with TRBJ2-5, with 11 bases lining up with TRBD2. The germline CDR1 and CDR2 sequences are KGHDR and SFDVKD. The CDR3 is 17 residues long. Trimming at V came to 4 bases and at J to 0 bases, leaving 6 bases not matched to a gene. CDR3 DNA: TGTGCCACCAGTGACCCCACACTAGCGGGAGACCAAGAGACCCAGTACTTC. Amino acids: CATSDPTLAGDQETQYF.

V and J are TRBV20-1 and TRBJ1-2; no clear D. This CDR3 region has 13 residues. Germline V lookup: CDR1 DFQATT, CDR2 SNEGSKA (reference sequence). The V and J ends lost 4 bases and 6 bases respectively, with 15 bases between them. The CDR3 DNA follows: TGCAGTGCTACCGGGCCCCTCCTGGATGGCTACACCTTC. Its translation is CSATGPLLDGYTF.

This clonotype turned up a few times. This chain links TRBV20-1 with TRBJ2-7, with D perhaps TRBD1 or TRBD2 (5 bases each). Germline CDR1 and CDR2: DFQATT and SNEGSKA (reference sequence). The CDR3 totals 13 residues. The V end was cut by 6 bases, the J end by 7 bases, with 19 bases between. The CDR3 is CSAPPRGAGEQYF. In nucleotides, the CDR3 is TGCAGTGCCCCCCCCCGAGGGGCAGGTGAGCAGTACTTC.

This clonotype was seen a single time. The chain recombines TRBV6-5 with TRBJ1-5, with 9 bases that match TRBD1. V shed 2 bases and J 2 bases; nucleotides not matched to a gene: 10. CDR1 MNHEY and CDR2 SVGAGI come from the germline V gene. The CDR3 contains 18 residues. The CDR3 sequence: CASSYRPTGGSGNQPQHF. In nucleotides, the CDR3 is TGTGCCAGCAGTTACCGGCCTACAGGGGGCTCGGGCAATCAGCCCCAGCATTTT.

This chain joins TRBV2 and TRBJ1-2, with D unresolved. The V end was cut by 4 bases, the J end by 7 bases, with 16 bases between. CDR1 is SNHLY and CDR2 is FYNNEI in the germline V gene. The CDR3 is 14 residues long. CDR3: CASSAPLDEAGYTF. CDR3 nucleotides: TGTGCCAGCAGTGCCCCTCTAGACGAGGCTGGCTACACCTTC.

The J gene is TRBJ1-6, the V gene TRBV25-1, with D unclear. CDR3 length: 15 residues. V was shortened by 5 bases and J by 10 bases, with 18 bases between the two germline ends. CDR1 is MGHDK and CDR2 is SYGVNS in the germline V gene. For the CDR3, the DNA is TGTGCCAGCAGTTACTCGGGCCCTAGTAGGTCACCCCTCCACTTT. It is translated as CASSYSGPSRSPLHF.

This clonotype has ten or more counts. The J gene is TRBJ2-2, the V gene TRBV10-3; 9 positions agree with TRBD2. Losses at the gene ends were 3 bases for V and 4 bases for J; bases not matched to a gene: 3. The CDR3 runs 15 residues. Per germline, CDR1 ENHRY and CDR2 SYGVKD. The CDR3 loop reads CAISEWTSATGELFF. The CDR3 DNA follows: TGTGCCATCAGTGAATGGACTAGCGCCACCGGGGAGCTGTTTTTT.

This clonotype was recorded many times. The V gene is TRBV29-1, the J gene TRBJ1-4; 10 positions agree with TRBD1. The CDR3 totals 13 residues. The V segment lost 5 bases and the J segment 7 bases; nucleotides outside the gene matches: 4. CDR1 SQVTM and CDR2 ANQGSEA come from the germline V gene. CDR3 residues: CSVPGQGGEKLFF. The CDR3 DNA reads TGCAGCGTTCCAGGACAGGGGGGTGAAAAACTGTTTTTT.

This clonotype was detected a few times. This rearrangement joins TRBV3-1 to TRBJ2-7; no clear D. CDR1 and CDR2 from the germline V gene are LGHDT and YNNKEL (reference sequence). The germline V and J ends were trimmed by 1 base and 5 bases, with 12 bases remaining between them. CDR3 size: 14 residues. The CDR3 loop reads CASSQVSISHEQYF. In nucleotides, the CDR3 is TGTGCCAGCAGCCAAGTGTCAATTTCCCACGAGCAGTACTTC.

To note about this clonotype: A junction boundary mismatches the germline segment, possibly from a read error. The chain links TRBV7-2 to TRBJ1-1; D not certain. The CDR3 runs 12 residues. Germline values: CDR1 SGHTA, CDR2 FQGNSA. CDR3 amino acids: CVSSLVLTEAFF. The CDR3 DNA reads as TGTGTCAGCAGCTTAGTTTTAACTGAAGCTTTCTTT.

The chain has TRBV2 and TRBJ1-1; D unclear. The length of the CDR3 is 19 residues. V was pared by 5 bases and J by 0 bases, with 25 bases between. CDR1 and CDR2 from the germline V gene are SNHLY and FYNNEI. The CDR3 nucleotides are TGTGCCAGCAGTTTGTCACCATATGGCTTGGCGACGATGAACACTGAAGCTTTCTTT. Protein product: CASSLSPYGLATMNTEAFF.

This clonotype was recorded many times. The chain has TRBV10-3 and TRBJ1-6; 8 bases fit TRBD1. The CDR3 runs to 16 residues. Germline CDR1 is ENHRY and CDR2 is SYGVKD. The junction had 7 bases not matched to a gene; V was cut back by 4 bases and J by 5 bases. The CDR3 DNA follows: TGTGCCATCAGTGGAAATGGACAGGGCGATAATTCACCCCTCCACTTT. Translating gives CAISGNGQGDNSPLHF.

V usage is TRBV2 and J usage is TRBJ2-5, with D tentatively TRBD1 or TRBD2 (7 bases each). The J call may be in error: the DNA end matches TRBJ2-7 better. Per the germline V gene, CDR1 is SNHLY and CDR2 is FYNNEI. The CDR3 sequence is 13 residues long. The CDR3 sequence is CASVRGGLYEQYF. CDR3 nucleotide sequence: TGTGCCAGCGTCAGGGGGGGGTTGTACGAGCAGTACTTC.

The sample holds many counts of this clonotype. The gene calls are TRBV14 and TRBJ2-5; D possibly matches TRBD1 or TRBD2 (5 bases each). Germline CDR1 reads SGHDN; CDR2 reads FVKESK. The CDR3 is 15 amino acids. V gave up 1 base and J gave up 1 base, with 10 bases separating them. DNA for the CDR3: TGTGCCAGCAGCCAAGCAAGAGGGGCCCAAGAGACCCAGTACTTC. This codes for CASSQARGAQETQYF.

The count of this clonotype is one. The chain couples TRBV10-3 to TRBJ1-3, with D possibly being TRBD1 (6 bases). The germline V gene has CDR1 ENHRY and CDR2 SYGVKD. The CDR3 length is 14 residues. V was pared by 6 bases and J by 2 bases, with 11 bases between. The CDR3 here is CAIRQQGTGNTIYF. CDR3 coding DNA: TGTGCCATCAGACAACAGGGAACTGGAAACACCATATATTTT.

The rearrangement links TRBV25-1 to TRBJ2-7; D might be TRBD1 (6 bases). The CDR3 consists of 13 residues. V dropped 3 bases and J dropped 6 bases, with 12 bases sitting between them. CDR1 and CDR2 from the germline V gene are MGHDK and SYGVNS. CDR3 loop: CASSESGVAEQYF. The CDR3 DNA reads as TGTGCCAGCAGTGAGTCAGGGGTGGCCGAGCAGTACTTC.

The chain recombines TRBV28 with TRBJ1-4; 10 bases match TRBD1. The trim removed 5 bases at V and 10 bases at J, leaving 1 base unmatched. The CDR3 length is 12 residues. The germline gives CDR1 MDHEN, CDR2 SYDVKM. The CDR3 spells CASSGTGVKLFF. In DNA form, the CDR3 reads TGTGCCAGCAGTGGGACAGGGGTAAAACTGTTTTTT.

Note on this clonotype: The junction and the germline gene differ at one end; a read error may be behind it. The chain is built from TRBV10-2 and TRBJ1-6; D gene unclear. The CDR3 totals 15 residues. The V gene's germline CDR1 is WSHSY and CDR2 SAAADI. The CDR3 nucleotides read TGTGCCAGCAGTTTAAGGGCCGCCCATAATTCACCCCTCCACTTT. This gives the protein CASSLRAAHNSPLHF.